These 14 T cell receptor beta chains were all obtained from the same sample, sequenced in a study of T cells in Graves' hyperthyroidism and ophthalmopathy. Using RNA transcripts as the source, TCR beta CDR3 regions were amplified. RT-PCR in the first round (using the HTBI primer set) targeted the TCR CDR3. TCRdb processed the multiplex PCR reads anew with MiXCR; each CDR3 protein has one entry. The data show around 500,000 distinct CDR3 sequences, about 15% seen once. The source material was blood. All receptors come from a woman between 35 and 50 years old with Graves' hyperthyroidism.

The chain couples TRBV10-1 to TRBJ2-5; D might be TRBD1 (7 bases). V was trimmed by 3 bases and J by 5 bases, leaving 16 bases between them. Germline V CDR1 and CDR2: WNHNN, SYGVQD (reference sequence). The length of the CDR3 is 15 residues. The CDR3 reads CASSDGQGGKETQYF. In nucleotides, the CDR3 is TGCGCCAGCAGTGATGGGCAGGGGGGAAAGGAGACCCAGTACTTC.

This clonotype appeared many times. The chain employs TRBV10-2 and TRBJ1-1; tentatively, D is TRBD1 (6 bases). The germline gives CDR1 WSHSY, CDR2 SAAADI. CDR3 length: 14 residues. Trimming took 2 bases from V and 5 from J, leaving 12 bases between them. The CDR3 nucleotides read TGCGCCAGCAGTGAGGATCGGAGGGGGACTGAAGCTTTCTTT. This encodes CASSEDRRGTEAFF.

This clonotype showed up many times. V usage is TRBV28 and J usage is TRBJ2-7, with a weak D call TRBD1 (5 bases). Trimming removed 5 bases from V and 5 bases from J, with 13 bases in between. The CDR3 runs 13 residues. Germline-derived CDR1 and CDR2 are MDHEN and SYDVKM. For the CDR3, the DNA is TGTGCCAGCAGTCTCAGGGATTTGGACGAGCAGTACTTC. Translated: CASSLRDLDEQYF.

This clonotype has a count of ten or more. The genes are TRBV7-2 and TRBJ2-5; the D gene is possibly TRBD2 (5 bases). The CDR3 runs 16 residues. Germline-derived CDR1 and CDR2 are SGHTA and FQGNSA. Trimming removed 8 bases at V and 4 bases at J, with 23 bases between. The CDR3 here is CASEQPSGRLGETQYF. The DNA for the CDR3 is TGTGCCAGCGAGCAGCCCAGTGGGAGATTGGGAGAGACCCAGTACTTC.

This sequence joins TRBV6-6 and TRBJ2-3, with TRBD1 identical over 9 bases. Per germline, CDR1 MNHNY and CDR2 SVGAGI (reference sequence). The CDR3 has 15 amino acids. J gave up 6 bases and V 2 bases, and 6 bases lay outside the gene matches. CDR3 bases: TGTGCCAGCAGTTACCGGACAGGGGAAATGGATACGCAGTATTTT. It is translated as CASSYRTGEMDTQYF.

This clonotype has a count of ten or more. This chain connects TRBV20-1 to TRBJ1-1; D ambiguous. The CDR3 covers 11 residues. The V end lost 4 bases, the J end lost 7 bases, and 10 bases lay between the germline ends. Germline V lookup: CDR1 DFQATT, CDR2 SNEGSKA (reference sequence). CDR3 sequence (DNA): TGCAGTGCTAACCCCCTCCTTGAAGCTTTCTTT. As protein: CSANPLLEAFF.

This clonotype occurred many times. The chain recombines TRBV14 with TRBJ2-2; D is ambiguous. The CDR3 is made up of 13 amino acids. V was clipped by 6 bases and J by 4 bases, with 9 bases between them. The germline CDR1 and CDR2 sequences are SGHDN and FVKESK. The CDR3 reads CASRIGPTGELFF. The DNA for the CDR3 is TGTGCCAGCAGAATCGGCCCCACCGGGGAGCTGTTTTTT. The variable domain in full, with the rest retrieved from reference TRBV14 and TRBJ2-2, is EAGVTQFPSHSVIEKGQTVTLRCDPISGHDNLYWYRRVMGKEIKFLLHFVKESKQDESGMPNNRFLAERTGGTYSTLKVQPAELEDSGVYFCASRIGPTGELFFGEGSRLTVL.

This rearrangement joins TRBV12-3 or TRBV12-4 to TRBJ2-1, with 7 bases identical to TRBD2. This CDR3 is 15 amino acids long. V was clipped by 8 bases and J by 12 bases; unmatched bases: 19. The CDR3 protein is CASRPRASGHLGQFF. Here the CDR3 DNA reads TGTGCCAGCCGCCCACGGGCTAGCGGCCATCTGGGGCAGTTCTTC.

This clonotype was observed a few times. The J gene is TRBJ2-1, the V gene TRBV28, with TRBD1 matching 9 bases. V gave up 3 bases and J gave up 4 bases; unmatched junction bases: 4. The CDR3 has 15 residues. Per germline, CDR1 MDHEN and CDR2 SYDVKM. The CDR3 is CASSLEDRGYNEQFF. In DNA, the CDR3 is TGTGCCAGCAGTTTGGAGGACAGGGGTTACAATGAGCAGTTCTTC.

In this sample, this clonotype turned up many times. The CDR3 sequence: CASSVRGYEQYF. In nucleotides, the CDR3 is TGTGCCAGCAGTGTGCGGGGTTACGAGCAGTACTTC. The chain uses TRBV2 and TRBJ2-7, with D possibly being TRBD2 (6 bases). Per the germline V gene, CDR1 is SNHLY and CDR2 is FYNNEI. The germline V and J ends were trimmed by 4 bases and 4 bases, with 8 bases remaining between them. The CDR3 has 12 residues.

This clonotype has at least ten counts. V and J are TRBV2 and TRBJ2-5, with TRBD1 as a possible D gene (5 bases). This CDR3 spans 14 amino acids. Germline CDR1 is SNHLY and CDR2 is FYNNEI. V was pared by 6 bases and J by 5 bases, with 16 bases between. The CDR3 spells CASSWTSMIETQYF. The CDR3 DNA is TGTGCCAGCAGCTGGACAAGCATGATCGAGACCCAGTACTTC.

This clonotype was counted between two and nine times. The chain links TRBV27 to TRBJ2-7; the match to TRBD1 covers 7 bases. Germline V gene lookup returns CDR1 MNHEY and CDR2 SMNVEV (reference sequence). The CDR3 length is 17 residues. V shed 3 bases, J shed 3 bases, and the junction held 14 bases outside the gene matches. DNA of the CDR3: TGTGCCAGCAGTTTTATACACAGGGGAATTATAAGCTACGAGCAGTACTTC. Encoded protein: CASSFIHRGIISYEQYF.

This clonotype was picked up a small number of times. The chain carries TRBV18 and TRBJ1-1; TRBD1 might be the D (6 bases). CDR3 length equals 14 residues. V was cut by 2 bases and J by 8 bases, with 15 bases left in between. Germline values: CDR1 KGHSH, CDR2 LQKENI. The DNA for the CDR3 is TGTGCCAGCTCACCAGGGGGGGCGCGGGGCGAAGCTTTCTTT. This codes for CASSPGGARGEAFF.

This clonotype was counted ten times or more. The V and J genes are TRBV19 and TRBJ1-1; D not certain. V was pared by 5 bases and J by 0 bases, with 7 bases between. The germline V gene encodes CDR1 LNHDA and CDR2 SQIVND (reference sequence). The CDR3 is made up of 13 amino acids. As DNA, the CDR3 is TGTGCCAGTAGTGTGACCCTGAACACTGAAGCTTTCTTT. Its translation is CASSVTLNTEAFF.